This T cell receptor (beta chain) is from a study of spatial heterogeneity in lung cancer. Time point given: sample taken at primary tumor resection. Whole RNA came from tumor, nontumor lung or frozen PBMC and was sequenced without being sorted. The donors comprised some 70 untreated early-stage non-small cell lung cancer patients. The ends were cut back, 4 bases at V and 7 bases at J, with 8 bases in the middle. The CDR3 runs to 11 residues. Germline lookup yields CDR1 GTSNPN and CDR2 SVGIG (reference sequence). TCRdb fed the 5' RACE reads into MiXCR, producing one record per CDR3 protein. The sample holds some 38,000 distinct CDR3 sequences; around 7.2% are singletons and the top ten take 25% to 35%. There are a few counts of this clonotype.

This sample comprised PBMCs, obtained at surgery. The TCR was taken from a male donor with early-stage non-small cell lung cancer. The gene calls are TRBV30 and TRBJ2-1, with D unresolved. The CDR3 nucleotides are TGTGCCTGGAATAATATAAATGAGCAGTTCTTC. Protein product: CAWNNINEQFF.